A single sample is the source of the 7 T cell receptor beta chains below, sequenced in a study of cytotoxic CD8 clonotypes in ibrutinib-treated CLL. Here immunoSEQ multiplex PCR was the method, and the copy in TCRdb shows in-frame clones only, minus some. The sample lists some 100,000 clones; 58% were seen once. The sequencing used PBMCs, collected after 24 months of ibrutinib treatment. Every receptor here comes from a human donor with chronic lymphocytic leukemia.

This clone has a handful of counts. The chain carries TRBV2 and TRBJ1-1; maybe TRBD1 (6 bases). The CDR3 length is 14 residues. V was shortened by 10 bases and J by 1 base, with 16 bases between the two germline ends. Germline values: CDR1 SNHLY, CDR2 FYNNEI. Here the CDR3 reads CATLKQGANTEAFF. The CDR3, as DNA: TGTGCCACCCTAAAACAGGGTGCGAACACTGAAGCTTTCTTT.

This rearrangement joins TRBV6-6 to TRBJ1-1; D ambiguous. Trimming took off 4 bases at V and 4 bases at J, with 7 bases between the two ends. Germline CDR1 is MNHNY and CDR2 is SVGAGI (reference sequence). This CDR3 has 12 residues. CDR3 DNA sequence: TGTGCCAGCAGTTGGGGTGTCACTGAAGCTTTCTTT. It specifies CASSWGVTEAFF.

The chain combines TRBV6-6 with TRBJ1-4; D might be TRBD1 (6 bases). The CDR3 is 13 residues long. V was pared by 5 bases and J by 8 bases, with 12 bases between. Germline V gives CDR1 MNHNY, CDR2 SVGAGI (reference sequence). Here the CDR3 reads CASSVRGGEKLFF. The CDR3 nucleotides read TGTGCCAGCAGTGTCAGGGGTGGCGAAAAACTGTTTTTT.

This chain links TRBV25-1 with TRBJ2-1; 8 bases fit TRBD1. Germline-derived CDR1 and CDR2 are MGHDK and SYGVNS. V shed 1 base, J shed 7 bases, and the junction held 9 bases outside the gene matches. The CDR3 extends over 16 amino acids. Here the CDR3 reads CASSEWGQVGMNEQFF. CDR3 nucleotide sequence: TGTGCCAGCAGTGAATGGGGACAGGTGGGAATGAATGAGCAGTTCTTC.

The chain carries TRBV6-1 and TRBJ1-5, with 8 bases identical to TRBD1. The CDR3 is made up of 14 amino acids. Losses at the gene ends were 5 bases for V and 4 bases for J; bases not matched to a gene: 4. Germline values: CDR1 MNHNS, CDR2 SASEGT. CDR3 coding DNA: TGTGCCAGCAGTTCTACAGGGGGAAATCAGCCCCAGCATTTT. Translated, it gives CASSSTGGNQPQHF.

The chain employs TRBV9 and TRBJ2-1; maybe TRBD2 (7 bases). Trimming left V 0 bases short and J 0 bases short, with 13 bases between. The germline V gene encodes CDR1 SGDLS and CDR2 YYNGEE. This CDR3 spans 17 amino acids. CDR3 nucleotides: TGTGCCAGCAGCGTAGCGCCGGGGGGCAGCTCCTACAATGAGCAGTTCTTC. Protein: CASSVAPGGSSYNEQFF.

This clone has just a few counts. V and J are TRBV2 and TRBJ2-7; 12 bases fit TRBD1. Germline loops: CDR1 SNHLY, CDR2 FYNNEI. The length of the CDR3 is 12 residues. The V gene end was trimmed by 8 bases and the J gene end by 12 bases; junction bases not matched to a gene: 8. The CDR3 protein is CASGGTGGIGYF. As DNA, the CDR3 is TGTGCCAGCGGGGGGACAGGGGGCATTGGGTACTTC.